A selection of T cell receptor beta chains follows, all from one sample in a study of blood T cell repertoires in COVID-19. This table comes from immunoSEQ multiplex PCR, and its TCRdb copy is limited to in-frame clones, with some not included. The sample has about 140,000 clones; roughly 79% are singletons. The sequencing input was peripheral blood. These receptors were collected from a woman aged 55-69 years with acute or convalescent COVID-19. Each CDR3 is given with its conserved first and last residue. D genes are given only for firm matches. Some rows mark clone size as missing; the rest say once, few, many or name a class of expanded clone.

cdr3_nt cdr3_aa d_call clone_size j_call v_call
TGTGCCAGCAAGACAGGGTATCAGCCCCAGCATTTT CASKTGYQPQHF TRBD1 . TRBJ1-5 TRBV28
TGTGCCAGCAGTGATCTTACACCGGGACTAGCGGGAACCGAGCAGTACTTC CASSDLTPGLAGTEQYF TRBD2 . TRBJ2-7 TRBV2
TGTGCCAGCAGCCAACACATCACAGATACGCAGTATTTT CASSQHITDTQYF . . TRBJ2-3 TRBV3-1/TRBV3-2
TGTGCCAGCAGCCCCGGTTTGGGGCGCAACACTGAAGCTTTCTTT CASSPGLGRNTEAFF . . TRBJ1-1 TRBV11-3
TGTGCCAGCAGTGACGACGGGGCCAGGGGACGCTACGAGCAGTACTTC CASSDDGARGRYEQYF . . TRBJ2-7 TRBV2
TGTGCCACCAGCATTGGGACTAGCGGGATAATCTACGAGCAGTACTTC CATSIGTSGIIYEQYF TRBD2 few TRBJ2-7 TRBV15
TGTGCCAGCAGTGAGGGGGGAGGTCACCTGGTCGGGCAGTACTTC CASSEGGGHLVGQYF . . TRBJ2-7 TRBV6-1
TGCGCCAGCAGACCAGACAGCTACGAGCAGTACTTC CASRPDSYEQYF . . TRBJ2-7 TRBV5-1
TGTGCCAGCAGCCAAGCACAGGGGGAAGCTAGCAATCAGCCCCAGCATTTT CASSQAQGEASNQPQHF TRBD1 . TRBJ1-5 TRBV3-1/TRBV3-2
TGTGCCAGTAGTTCCACGGACACGCCCTTTTTGTACGAGCAGTACTTC CASSSTDTPFLYEQYF . . TRBJ2-7 TRBV19
TGTGCCTGGAGTGGCCTGGTGAGCGGGAGGTCCTTCTACAATGAGCAGTTCTTC CAWSGLVSGRSFYNEQFF TRBD2 . TRBJ2-1 TRBV30
TGCGCCAGCAGCTTGACTACGAGAAGCTCCTACGAGCAGTACTTC CASSLTTRSSYEQYF . . TRBJ2-7 TRBV5-1
TGTGCCAGCAGACAAACTAGCGCCCCGTCATTC CASRQTSAPSF TRBD2 . TRBJ2-4 TRBV12-3/TRBV12-4
TGTGCCAGCAGTTTCGGTCAGGGAGGCTATGGCTACACCTTC CASSFGQGGYGYTF . many TRBJ1-2 TRBV28
TGTGCCAGCAGCCCCCTGCTGGGGGCCCGGCTGTTTTTT CASSPLLGARLFF . . TRBJ1-4 TRBV7-2
TGTGCCAGCAGCCTCGGGACAGGGGGCAATTCACCCCTCCACTTT CASSLGTGGNSPLHF TRBD1 few TRBJ1-6 TRBV6-6
TGTGCCAGCAGTTACTCTGGGACAGGGGCAAGTCAGCCCCAGCATTTT CASSYSGTGASQPQHF TRBD1 . TRBJ1-5 TRBV6-2/TRBV6-3
TGTGCCAGCAGTTACAGCCTCGATGAAAAACTGTTTTTT CASSYSLDEKLFF . few TRBJ1-4 TRBV6-5
TGTGCCAGTAGTGTCCGTAACACTGAAGCTTTCTTT CASSVRNTEAFF . few TRBJ1-1 TRBV19
TGTGCCAGCTCTCCGGCGGGCGATAAGCAGTACTTC CASSPAGDKQYF . . TRBJ2-7 TRBV18
TGTGCCAGCAGCCAAGGACTAGCAGCGGTTCCCTCCTACGAGCAGTACTTC CASSQGLAAVPSYEQYF TRBD2 . TRBJ2-7 TRBV14
TGTGCCAGCAGCCAAGTCGTAGCGGGAGGGCCCCATGAGCAGTTCTTC CASSQVVAGGPHEQFF TRBD2 once TRBJ2-1 TRBV4-2
TGTGCCAGCAGCGTGGGAGGGGCCACTGAAGCTTTCTTT CASSVGGATEAFF . . TRBJ1-1 TRBV9
TGTGCCAGTTCTCGACAGATCCTCTACGAGCAGTACTTC CASSRQILYEQYF . . TRBJ2-7 TRBV6-5
TGCGCCGGGAGAGAGCGTTCCGTCACCGGGGAGCTGTTTTTT CAGRERSVTGELFF . . TRBJ2-2 TRBV5-1
TGTGCCAGCAGCTATACAGGGGGGACTGAAGCTTTCTTT CASSYTGGTEAFF TRBD1 . TRBJ1-1 TRBV3-1/TRBV3-2
TGTGCCAGCAGTACCAGGACAGGGTACAATGAGCAGTTCTTC CASSTRTGYNEQFF TRBD1 . TRBJ2-1 TRBV28
TGTGCCAGCAGTCAAGGGACTAGCGGAACCACAGATACGCAGTATTTT CASSQGTSGTTDTQYF TRBD2 . TRBJ2-3 TRBV7-6
TGTGCCAGCTCACCAAGGACTAGCGGGAGTGAGACCCAGTACTTC CASSPRTSGSETQYF TRBD2 once TRBJ2-5 TRBV18
TGTGCTAGTGGTTTGACCCTCGACAGGGTCACAGATTACGAGCAGTACTTC CASGLTLDRVTDYEQYF TRBD1 . TRBJ2-7 TRBV12-5
TGTGCCAGCAGCTTGACAGGGAGCGAGCAGTACTTC CASSLTGSEQYF . . TRBJ2-7 TRBV5-6
TGTGCCAGTAGTACCTCAGGGATGGGGACTGAAGCTTTCTTT CASSTSGMGTEAFF . . TRBJ1-1 TRBV19
TGTGCCAGCAGCAACATTCTTTACGAGCAGTACTTC CASSNILYEQYF . . TRBJ2-7 TRBV7-6
TGTGCCAGCAGCTTAGCTGGTCCTAGCGGACTACTGACGGATGAGCAGTTCTTC CASSLAGPSGLLTDEQFF TRBD2 . TRBJ2-1 TRBV7-2
TGCAGTGCTAGTTCTCCGCGTTACGAGCAGTACTTC CSASSPRYEQYF . . TRBJ2-7 TRBV20-1
TGTGCCACCCCCCCGCGCGAGGGAAGTAGTGGCTACACCTTC CATPPREGSSGYTF . . TRBJ1-2 TRBV24-1
TGCGCCAGCAGCTTACAGGGGGCGATCCCCGAAGCTTTCTTT CASSLQGAIPEAFF TRBD1 . TRBJ1-1 TRBV5-1
TGTGCCAGCAGTCGCGGCACCTACGAGCAGTACTTC CASSRGTYEQYF . once TRBJ2-7 TRBV6-5
TGTGCCAGCAGCTTAGGGTTCGGCTACGAGCAGTACTTC CASSLGFGYEQYF . . TRBJ2-7 TRBV11-2
TGTGCCAGCAGCGTCCTCCCAGGACAGGGTCATAATTCACCCCTCCACTTT CASSVLPGQGHNSPLHF TRBD1 . TRBJ1-6 TRBV9
TGTGCCAGCAGCAGACGGCCAGGGGCCAAGCAATACGAGCAGTACTTC CASSRRPGAKQYEQYF . . TRBJ2-7 TRBV5-6
TGTGCCAGCACCCCAACAGGGAGCAGAGGGGGTTACGCTGAAGCTTTCTTT CASTPTGSRGGYAEAFF . . TRBJ1-1 TRBV28
TGTGCCAGCAGCTTAATCGGGTATTGGACTGAAGCTTTCTTT CASSLIGYWTEAFF . . TRBJ1-1 TRBV11-2
TGTGCCAGCAGCTTAAGGGGGCATCAGCCCCAGCATTTT CASSLRGHQPQHF TRBD1 . TRBJ1-5 TRBV7-6